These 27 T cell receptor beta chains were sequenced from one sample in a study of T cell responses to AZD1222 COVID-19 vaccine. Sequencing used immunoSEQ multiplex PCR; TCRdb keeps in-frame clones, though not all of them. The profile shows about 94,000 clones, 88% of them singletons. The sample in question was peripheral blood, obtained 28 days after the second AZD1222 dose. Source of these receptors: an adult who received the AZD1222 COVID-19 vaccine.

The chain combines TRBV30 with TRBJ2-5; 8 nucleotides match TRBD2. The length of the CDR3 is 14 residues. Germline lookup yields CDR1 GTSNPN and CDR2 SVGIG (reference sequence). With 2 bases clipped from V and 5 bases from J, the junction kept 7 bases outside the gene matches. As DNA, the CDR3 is TGTGCCTGGAGTTCCGGGGGGGCAGGGGAGACCCAGTACTTC. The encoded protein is CAWSSGGAGETQYF. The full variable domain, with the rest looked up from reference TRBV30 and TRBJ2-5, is SQTIHQWPATLVQPVGSPLSLECTVEGTSNPNLYWYRQAAGRGLQLLFYSVGIGQISSEVPQNLSASRPQDRQFILSSKKLLLSDSGFYLCAWSSGGAGETQYFGPGTRLLVL.

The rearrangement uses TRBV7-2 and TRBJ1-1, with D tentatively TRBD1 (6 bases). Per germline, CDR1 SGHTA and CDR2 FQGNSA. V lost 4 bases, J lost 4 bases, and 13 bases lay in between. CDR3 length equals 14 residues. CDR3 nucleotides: TGTGCCAGCAGCTCACAGGGTGGGAGCACTGAAGCTTTCTTT. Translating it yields CASSSQGGSTEAFF.

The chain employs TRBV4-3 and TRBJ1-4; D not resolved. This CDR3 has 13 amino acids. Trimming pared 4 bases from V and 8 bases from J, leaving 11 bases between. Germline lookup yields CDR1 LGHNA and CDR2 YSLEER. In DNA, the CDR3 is TGCGCCAGCAGCCGATGGATTAAGGAAAAACTGTTTTTT. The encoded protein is CASSRWIKEKLFF.

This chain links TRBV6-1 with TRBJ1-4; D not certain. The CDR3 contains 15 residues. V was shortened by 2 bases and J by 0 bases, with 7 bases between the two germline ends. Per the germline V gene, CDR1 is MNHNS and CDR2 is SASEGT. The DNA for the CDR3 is TGTGCCAGCAGTGAAAAGGGAGCAACTAATGAAAAACTGTTTTTT. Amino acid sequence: CASSEKGATNEKLFF.

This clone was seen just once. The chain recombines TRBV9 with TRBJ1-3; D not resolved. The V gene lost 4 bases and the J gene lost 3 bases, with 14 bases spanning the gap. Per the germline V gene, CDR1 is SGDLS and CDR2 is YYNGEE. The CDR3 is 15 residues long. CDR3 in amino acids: CASSSWDNNGNTIYF. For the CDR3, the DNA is TGTGCCAGCAGCTCGTGGGATAACAATGGAAACACCATATATTTT.

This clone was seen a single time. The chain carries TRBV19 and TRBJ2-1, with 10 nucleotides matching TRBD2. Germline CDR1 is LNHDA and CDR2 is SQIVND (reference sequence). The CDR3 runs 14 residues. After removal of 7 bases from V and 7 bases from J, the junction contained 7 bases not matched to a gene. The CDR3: CASNNLAGENEQFF. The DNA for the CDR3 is TGTGCCAGTAATAATCTAGCGGGAGAAAATGAGCAGTTCTTC.

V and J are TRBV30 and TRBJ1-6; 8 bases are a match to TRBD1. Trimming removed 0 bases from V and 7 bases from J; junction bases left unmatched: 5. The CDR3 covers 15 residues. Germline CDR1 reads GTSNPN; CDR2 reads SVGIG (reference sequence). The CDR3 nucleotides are TGTGCCTGGAGTGTAAACAGGGGGGGAAATTCACCCCTCCACTTT. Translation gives CAWSVNRGGNSPLHF.

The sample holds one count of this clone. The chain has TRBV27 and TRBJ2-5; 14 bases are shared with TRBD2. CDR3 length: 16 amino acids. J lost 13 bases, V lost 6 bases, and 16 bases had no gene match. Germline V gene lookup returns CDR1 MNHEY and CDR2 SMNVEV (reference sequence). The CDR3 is CASSLGSGTSGRAWYF. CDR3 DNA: TGTGCCAGCAGCCTAGGAAGCGGGACTAGCGGGAGAGCTTGGTACTTC.

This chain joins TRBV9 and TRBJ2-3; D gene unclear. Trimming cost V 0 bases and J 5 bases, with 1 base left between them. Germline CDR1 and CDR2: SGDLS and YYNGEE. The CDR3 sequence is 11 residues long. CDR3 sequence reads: CASSVEDTQYF. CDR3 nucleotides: TGTGCCAGCAGCGTAGAAGATACGCAGTATTTT.

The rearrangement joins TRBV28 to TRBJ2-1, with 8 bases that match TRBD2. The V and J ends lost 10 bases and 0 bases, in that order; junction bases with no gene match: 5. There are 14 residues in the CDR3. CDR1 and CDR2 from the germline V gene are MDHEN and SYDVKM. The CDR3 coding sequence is TGTGCCACCATAGGGACTAGCTCCTACAATGAGCAGTTCTTC. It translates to CATIGTSSYNEQFF.

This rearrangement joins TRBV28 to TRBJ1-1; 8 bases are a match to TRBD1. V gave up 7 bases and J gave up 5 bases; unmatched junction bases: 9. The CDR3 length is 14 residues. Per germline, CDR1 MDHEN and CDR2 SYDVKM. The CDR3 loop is CASIYQGARTEAFF. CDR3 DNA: TGTGCCAGCATCTATCAGGGGGCGCGGACTGAAGCTTTCTTT.

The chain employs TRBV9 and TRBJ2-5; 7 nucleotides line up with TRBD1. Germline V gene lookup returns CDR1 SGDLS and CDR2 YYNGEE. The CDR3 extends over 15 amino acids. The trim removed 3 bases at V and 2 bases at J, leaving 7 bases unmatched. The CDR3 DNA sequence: TGTGCCAGCAGCGAGTCCGGGACAGAACAAGAGACCCAGTACTTC. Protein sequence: CASSESGTEQETQYF.

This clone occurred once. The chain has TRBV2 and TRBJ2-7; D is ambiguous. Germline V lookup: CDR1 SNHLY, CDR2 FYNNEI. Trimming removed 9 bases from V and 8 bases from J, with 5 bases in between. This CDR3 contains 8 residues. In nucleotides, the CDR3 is TGTGCCAGACCCCAGCAGTACTTC. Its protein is CARPQQYF. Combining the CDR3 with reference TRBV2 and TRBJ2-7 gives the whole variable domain EPEVTQTPSHQVTQMGQEVILRCVPISNHLYFYWYRQILGQKVEFLVSFYNNEISEKSEIFDDQFSVERPDGSNFTLKIRSTKLEDSAMYFCARPQQYFGPGTRLTVT.

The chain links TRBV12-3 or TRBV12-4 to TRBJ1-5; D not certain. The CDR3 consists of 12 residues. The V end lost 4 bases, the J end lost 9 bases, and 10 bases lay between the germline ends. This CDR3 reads CASSWATRPQHF. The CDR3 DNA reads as TGTGCCAGCAGTTGGGCAACAAGGCCCCAGCATTTT.

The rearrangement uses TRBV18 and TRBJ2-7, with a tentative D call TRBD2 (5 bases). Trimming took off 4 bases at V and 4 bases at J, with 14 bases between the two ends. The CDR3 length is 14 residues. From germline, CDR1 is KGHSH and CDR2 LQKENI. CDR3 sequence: CASSRTRDSYEQYF. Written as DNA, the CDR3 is TGTGCCAGCTCACGAACTAGGGATAGTTACGAGCAGTACTTC.

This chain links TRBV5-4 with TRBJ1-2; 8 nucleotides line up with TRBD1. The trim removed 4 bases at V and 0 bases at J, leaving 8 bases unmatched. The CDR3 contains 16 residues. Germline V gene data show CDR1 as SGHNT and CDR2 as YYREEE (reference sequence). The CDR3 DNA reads TGTGCCAGCAGCCTAGGGACAGGTGATGCTAACTATGGCTACACCTTC. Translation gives CASSLGTGDANYGYTF.

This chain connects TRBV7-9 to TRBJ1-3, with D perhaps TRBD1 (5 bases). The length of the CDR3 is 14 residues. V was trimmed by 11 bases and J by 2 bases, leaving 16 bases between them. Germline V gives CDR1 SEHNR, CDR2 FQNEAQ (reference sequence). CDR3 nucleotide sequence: TGTGCCCGGGACGGGGGTGCCACTGGAAACACCATATATTTT. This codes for CARDGGATGNTIYF.

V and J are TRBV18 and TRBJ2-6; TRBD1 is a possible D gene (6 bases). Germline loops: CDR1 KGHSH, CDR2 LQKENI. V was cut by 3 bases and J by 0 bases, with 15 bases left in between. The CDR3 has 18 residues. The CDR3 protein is CASSPIGGAASGANVLTF. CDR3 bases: TGTGCCAGCTCACCTATAGGGGGAGCAGCCTCTGGGGCCAACGTCCTGACTTTC.

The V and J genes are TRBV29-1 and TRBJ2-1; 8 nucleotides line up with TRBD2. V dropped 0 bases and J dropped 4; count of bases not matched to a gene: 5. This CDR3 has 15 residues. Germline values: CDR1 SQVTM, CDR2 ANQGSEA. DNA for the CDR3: TGCAGCGTTGAAGACACTAGCGGTGAATACAATGAGCAGTTCTTC. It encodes CSVEDTSGEYNEQFF.

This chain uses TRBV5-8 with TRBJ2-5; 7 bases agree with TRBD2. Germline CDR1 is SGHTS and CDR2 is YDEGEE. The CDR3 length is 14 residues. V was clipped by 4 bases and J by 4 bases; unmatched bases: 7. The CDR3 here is CASSGLWGGETQYF. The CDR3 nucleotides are TGTGCCAGCAGCGGCCTTTGGGGGGGAGAGACCCAGTACTTC.

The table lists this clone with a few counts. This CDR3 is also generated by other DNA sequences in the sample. The CDR3 reads CASSLGTDGYTF. DNA of the CDR3: TGTGCCAGCAGCTTAGGAACCGATGGCTACACCTTC. V usage is TRBV7-9 and J usage is TRBJ1-2; no firm D call. CDR1 and CDR2 (germline): SEHNR, FQNEAQ (reference sequence). The CDR3 length is 12 residues. The V and J ends lost 1 base and 6 bases respectively, with 6 bases between them.

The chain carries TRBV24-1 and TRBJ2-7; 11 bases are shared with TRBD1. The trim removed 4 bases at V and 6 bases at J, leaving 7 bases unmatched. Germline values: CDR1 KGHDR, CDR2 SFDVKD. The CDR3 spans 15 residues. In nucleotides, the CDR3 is TGTGCCACCAGTGACTCGACCGGGACAGGGGGCGAGCAGTACTTC. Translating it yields CATSDSTGTGGEQYF.

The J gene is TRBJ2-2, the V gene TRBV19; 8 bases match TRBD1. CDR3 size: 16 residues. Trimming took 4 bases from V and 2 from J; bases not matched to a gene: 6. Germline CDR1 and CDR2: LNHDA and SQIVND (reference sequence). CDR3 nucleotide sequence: TGTGCCAGTAGTAGGCGGACAGGGACCAACACCGGGGAGCTGTTTTTT. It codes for CASSRRTGTNTGELFF. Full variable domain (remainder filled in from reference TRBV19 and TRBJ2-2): DGGITQSPKYLFRKEGQNVTLSCEQNLNHDAMYWYRQDPGQGLRLIYYSQIVNDFQKGDIAEGYSVSREKKESFPLTVTSAQKNPTAFYLCASSRRTGTNTGELFFGEGSRLTVL.

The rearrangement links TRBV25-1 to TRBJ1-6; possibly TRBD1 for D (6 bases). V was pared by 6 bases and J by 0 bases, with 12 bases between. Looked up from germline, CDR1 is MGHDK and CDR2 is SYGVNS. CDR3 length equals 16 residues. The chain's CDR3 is CASRPGASSYNSPLHF. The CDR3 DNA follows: TGTGCCAGCAGGCCAGGGGCGAGCTCCTATAATTCACCCCTCCACTTT.

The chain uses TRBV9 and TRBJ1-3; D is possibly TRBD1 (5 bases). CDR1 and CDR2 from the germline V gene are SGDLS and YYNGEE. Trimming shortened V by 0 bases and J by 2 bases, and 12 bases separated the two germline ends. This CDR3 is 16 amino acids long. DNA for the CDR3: TGTGCCAGCAGCGTAGTGGGAGGGGCCGCTGGAAACACCATATATTTT. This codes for CASSVVGGAAGNTIYF.

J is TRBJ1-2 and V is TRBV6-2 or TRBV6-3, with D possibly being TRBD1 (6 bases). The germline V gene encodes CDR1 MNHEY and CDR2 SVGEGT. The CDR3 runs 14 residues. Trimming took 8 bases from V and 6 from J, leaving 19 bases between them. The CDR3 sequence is CASGPQGIGNGYTF. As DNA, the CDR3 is TGTGCCAGCGGCCCGCAGGGGATAGGAAATGGCTACACCTTC.

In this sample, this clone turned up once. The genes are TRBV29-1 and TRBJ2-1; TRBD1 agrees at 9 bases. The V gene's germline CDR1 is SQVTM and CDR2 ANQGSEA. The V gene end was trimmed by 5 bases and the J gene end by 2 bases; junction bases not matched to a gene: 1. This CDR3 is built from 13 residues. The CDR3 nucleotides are TGCAGCGTTTGGACAGGGGCCTACAATGAGCAGTTCTTC. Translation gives CSVWTGAYNEQFF.